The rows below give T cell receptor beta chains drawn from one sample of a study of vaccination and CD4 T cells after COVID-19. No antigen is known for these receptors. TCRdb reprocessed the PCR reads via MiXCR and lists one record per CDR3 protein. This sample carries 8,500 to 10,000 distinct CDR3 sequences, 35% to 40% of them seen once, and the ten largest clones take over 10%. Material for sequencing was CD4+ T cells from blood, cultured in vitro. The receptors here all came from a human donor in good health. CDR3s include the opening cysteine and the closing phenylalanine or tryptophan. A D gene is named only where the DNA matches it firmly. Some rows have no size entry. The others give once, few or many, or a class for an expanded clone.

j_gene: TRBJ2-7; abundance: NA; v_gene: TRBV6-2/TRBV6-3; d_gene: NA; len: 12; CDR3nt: TGTGCCAGCAGCCTCAGGGCTTACGAGCGGTACTTC; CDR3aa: CASSLRAYERYF
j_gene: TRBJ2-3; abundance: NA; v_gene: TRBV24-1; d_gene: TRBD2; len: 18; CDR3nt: TGTGCCACCAGTGATCCCGGACTAGCGGGAGGGATTGCAGATACGCAGTATTTT; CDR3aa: CATSDPGLAGGIADTQYF
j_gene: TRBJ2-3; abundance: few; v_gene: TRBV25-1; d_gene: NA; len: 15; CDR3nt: TGTGCCAGCAGTGAATACGGGACTTTCACAGATACGCAGTATTTT; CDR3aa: CASSEYGTFTDTQYF
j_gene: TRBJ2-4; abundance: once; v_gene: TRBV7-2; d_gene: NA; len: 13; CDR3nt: TGTGCCAGCAGCATTCCTGTCGGGACCATTCAGTACTTC; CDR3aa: CASSIPVGTIQYF
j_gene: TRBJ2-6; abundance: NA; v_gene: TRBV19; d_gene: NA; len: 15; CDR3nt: TGTGCCAGTAGGACAGGCTACCTTGTGGCCAACGTCCTGACTTTC; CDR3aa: CASRTGYLVANVLTF
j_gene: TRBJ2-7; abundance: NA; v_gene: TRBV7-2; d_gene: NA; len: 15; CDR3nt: TGTGCCAGCAGCTATAGTGGGGCGCGACGAGGGGAGCAGTACTTC; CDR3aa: CASSYSGARRGEQYF
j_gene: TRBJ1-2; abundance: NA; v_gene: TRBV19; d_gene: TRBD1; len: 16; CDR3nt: TGTGCCAGCGAGGGGGAACAGGGGGCGCCGAGATTAGGCTACACCTTC; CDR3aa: CASEGEQGAPRLGYTF
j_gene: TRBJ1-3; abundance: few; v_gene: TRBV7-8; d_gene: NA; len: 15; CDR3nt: TGTGCCAGCAGCCCTCTGCGGGGGGCTGGAAACACCATATATTTT; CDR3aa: CASSPLRGAGNTIYF
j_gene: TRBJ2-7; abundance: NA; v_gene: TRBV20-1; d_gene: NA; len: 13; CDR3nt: TGCAGTGCTGCTTCCACCTACTCCTACGAGCAGTACTTC; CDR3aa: CSAASTYSYEQYF
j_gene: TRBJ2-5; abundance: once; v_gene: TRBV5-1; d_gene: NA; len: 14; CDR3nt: TGCGCCAGCAACCTGGCCCAGGGAGGAAAGACCCAGTACTTC; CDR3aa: CASNLAQGGKTQYF
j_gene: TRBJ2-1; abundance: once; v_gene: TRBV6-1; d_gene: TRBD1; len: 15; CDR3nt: TGTGCCAGCAGAAAAACCGGGACAGGGGCTGTTGAGCAGTTCTTC; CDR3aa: CASRKTGTGAVEQFF
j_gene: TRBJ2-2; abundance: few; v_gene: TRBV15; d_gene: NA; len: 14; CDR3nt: TGTGCCACCAGCAGGGGGGGCGTCACCGGGGAGCTGTTTTTT; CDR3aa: CATSRGGVTGELFF
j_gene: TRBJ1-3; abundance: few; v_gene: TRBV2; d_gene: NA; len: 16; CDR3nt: TGTGCCAGCACCGATCCAGGGAGGCAAACTGGAAACACCATATATTTT; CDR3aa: CASTDPGRQTGNTIYF
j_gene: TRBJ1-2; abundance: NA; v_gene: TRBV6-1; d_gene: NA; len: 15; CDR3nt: TGTGCCAGCAGTCCCGGAGCTTCTTCTAACTATGGCTACACCTTC; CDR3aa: CASSPGASSNYGYTF
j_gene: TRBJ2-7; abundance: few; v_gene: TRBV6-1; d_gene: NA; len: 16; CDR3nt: TGTGCCAGCAGTCGATTCCCCCCAGGGCCCTTCTACGAGCAGTACTTC; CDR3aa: CASSRFPPGPFYEQYF
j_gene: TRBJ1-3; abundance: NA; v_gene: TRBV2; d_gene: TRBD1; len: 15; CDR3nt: TGTGCCATAAGGGGGCCCGACAGGGCTGGAAACACCATATATTTT; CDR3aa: CAIRGPDRAGNTIYF
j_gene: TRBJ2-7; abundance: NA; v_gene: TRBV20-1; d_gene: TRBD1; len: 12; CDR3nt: TGCAGTGCTCGGACAGGGGCCCAGGGGCAGTACTTC; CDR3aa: CSARTGAQGQYF
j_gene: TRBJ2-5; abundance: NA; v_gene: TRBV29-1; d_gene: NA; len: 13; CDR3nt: TGCAGCGCCGTCGGGAGTTCCCAAGAGACCCAGTACTTC; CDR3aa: CSAVGSSQETQYF
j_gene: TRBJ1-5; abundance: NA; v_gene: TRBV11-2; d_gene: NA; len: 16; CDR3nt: TGTGCCAGCAGCTTAGATAGCGGATTCGGTCGTCAGCCCCAGCATTTT; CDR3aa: CASSLDSGFGRQPQHF
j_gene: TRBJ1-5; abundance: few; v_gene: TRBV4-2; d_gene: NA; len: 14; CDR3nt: TGTGCCAGCAGCCAAGATCAGAGCAATCAGCCCCAGCATTTT; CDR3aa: CASSQDQSNQPQHF
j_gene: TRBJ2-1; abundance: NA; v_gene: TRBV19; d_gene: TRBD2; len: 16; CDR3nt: TGTGCCAGTAGAGGACTAGCGGGGAGCTCCTACAATGAGCAGTTCTTC; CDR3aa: CASRGLAGSSYNEQFF
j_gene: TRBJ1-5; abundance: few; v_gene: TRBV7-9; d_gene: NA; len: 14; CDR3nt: TGTGCCAGCAGTCTCCGGGACAACAATCAGCCCCAGCATTTT; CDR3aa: CASSLRDNNQPQHF
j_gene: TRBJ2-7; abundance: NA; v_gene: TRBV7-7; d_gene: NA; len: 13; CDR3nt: TGTGCCAGCAGCTTAGCGATCACCGGGGAGCAGTACTTC; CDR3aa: CASSLAITGEQYF
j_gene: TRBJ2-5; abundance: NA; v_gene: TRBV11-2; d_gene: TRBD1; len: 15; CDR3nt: TGTGCCAGCAGCCCAGGACAGGGCCATCAAGAGACCCAGTACTTC; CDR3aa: CASSPGQGHQETQYF
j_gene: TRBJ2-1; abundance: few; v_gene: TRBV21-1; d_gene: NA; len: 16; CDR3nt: TGTGCCAGCAGCAAAGCCGTAAGCTCAGGGGACAATGAGCAGTTCTTC; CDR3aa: CASSKAVSSGDNEQFF
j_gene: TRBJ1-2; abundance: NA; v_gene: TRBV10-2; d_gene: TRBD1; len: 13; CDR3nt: TGCGCCAGCAGTGACACGCTACAGGGGGGCTACACCTTC; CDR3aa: CASSDTLQGGYTF
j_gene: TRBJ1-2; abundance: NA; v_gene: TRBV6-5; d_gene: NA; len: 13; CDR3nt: TGTGCCAGCAGTTACTTCCCAAACTATGGCTACACCTTC; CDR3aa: CASSYFPNYGYTF
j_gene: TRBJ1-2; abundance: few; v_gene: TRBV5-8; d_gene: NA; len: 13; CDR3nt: TGTGCCAGCAGCTTGATAAGGAGCTATGGCTACACCTTC; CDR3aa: CASSLIRSYGYTF
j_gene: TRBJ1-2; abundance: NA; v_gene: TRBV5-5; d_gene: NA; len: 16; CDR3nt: TGTGCCAGCAGCATCCGATTGGGGGGAGCTAACTATGGCTACACCTTC; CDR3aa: CASSIRLGGANYGYTF
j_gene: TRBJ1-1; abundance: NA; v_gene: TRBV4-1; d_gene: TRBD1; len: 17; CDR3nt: TGCGCCAGCAGCCAAGTTCTGTCAGGGGGTCGGGGCACTGAAGCTTTCTTT; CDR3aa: CASSQVLSGGRGTEAFF
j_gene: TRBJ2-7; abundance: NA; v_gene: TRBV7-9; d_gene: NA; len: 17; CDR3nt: TGTGCCAGCAGCTTAGCTACGGTCGGACCGACTTTCTACGAGCAGTACTTC; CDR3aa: CASSLATVGPTFYEQYF
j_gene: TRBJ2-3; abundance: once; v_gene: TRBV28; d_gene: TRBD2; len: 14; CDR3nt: TGTGCCCTGACTAGCGGGGCGCCCACAGATACGCAGTATTTT; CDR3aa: CALTSGAPTDTQYF
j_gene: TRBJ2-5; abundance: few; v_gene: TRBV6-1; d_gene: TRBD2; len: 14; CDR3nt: TGTGCCAGCAGGATTCTAGCGGGAGACGAGACCCAGTACTTC; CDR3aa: CASRILAGDETQYF
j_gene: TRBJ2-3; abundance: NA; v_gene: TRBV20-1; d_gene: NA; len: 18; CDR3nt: TGCAGTGTATCCTCAGGGGGGGGGGCCGAACGAAGAAGGCGGACGCAGTATTTT; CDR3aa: CSVSSGGGAERRRRTQYF
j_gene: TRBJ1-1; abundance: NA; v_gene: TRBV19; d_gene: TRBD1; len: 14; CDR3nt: TGTGCCAGTAAGCCTACAGGGGCCGACACTGAAGCTTTCTTT; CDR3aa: CASKPTGADTEAFF
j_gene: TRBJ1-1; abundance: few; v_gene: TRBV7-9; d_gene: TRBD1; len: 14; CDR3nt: TGTGCCAGCAGCTCGCGACAGGGGACCACTGAAGCTTTCTTT; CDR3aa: CASSSRQGTTEAFF
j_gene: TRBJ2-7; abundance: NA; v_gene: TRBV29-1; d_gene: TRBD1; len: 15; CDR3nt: TGCAGCGTTGTTGGACAGGCGATAAGCCCCTACGAGCAGTACTTC; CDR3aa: CSVVGQAISPYEQYF
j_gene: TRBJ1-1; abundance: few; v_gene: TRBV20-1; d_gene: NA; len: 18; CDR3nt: TGCAGTGCTACCAAATCAACACCGCGAGGACAGTGGAACACTGAAGCTTTCTTT; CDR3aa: CSATKSTPRGQWNTEAFF
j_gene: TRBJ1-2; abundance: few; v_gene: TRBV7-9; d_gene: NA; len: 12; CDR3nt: TGTGCCAGCAGCCACTCTTTGGCCGAGTACACCTTC; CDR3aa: CASSHSLAEYTF
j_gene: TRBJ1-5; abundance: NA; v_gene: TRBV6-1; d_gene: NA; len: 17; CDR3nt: TGTGCCAGCAGCGGGATAGGGGGGGCGTATAGCAATCAGCCCCAGCATTTT; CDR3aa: CASSGIGGAYSNQPQHF
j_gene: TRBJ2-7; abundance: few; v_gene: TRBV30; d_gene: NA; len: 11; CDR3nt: TGTGCCTGCCGGGACCTCTACGAGCAGTACTTC; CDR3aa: CACRDLYEQYF
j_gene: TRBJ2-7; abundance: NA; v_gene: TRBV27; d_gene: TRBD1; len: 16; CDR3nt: TGTGCCAGCAGTTTACCCGGGACAGGGGGCAGATACGAGCAGTACTTC; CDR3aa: CASSLPGTGGRYEQYF
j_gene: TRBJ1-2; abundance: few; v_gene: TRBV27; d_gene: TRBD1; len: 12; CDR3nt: TGTGCCAGCAGTCGGACAGGGTATGGCTACACCTTC; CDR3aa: CASSRTGYGYTF
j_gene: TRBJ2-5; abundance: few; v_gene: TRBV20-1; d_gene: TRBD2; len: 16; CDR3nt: TGCAGTGCTAGGTCCGGGAGCGGGGGGGTCCAGGAGACCCAGTACTTC; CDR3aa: CSARSGSGGVQETQYF
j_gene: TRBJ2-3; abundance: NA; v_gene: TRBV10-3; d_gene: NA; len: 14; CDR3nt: TGTGCCATCAAATCAGGCACTAGCACAGATACGCAGTATTTT; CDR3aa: CAIKSGTSTDTQYF
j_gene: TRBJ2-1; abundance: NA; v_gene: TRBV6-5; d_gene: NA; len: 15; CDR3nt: TGTGCCAGCAGTTACCTTTCTAACCTAAACAATGAGCAGTTCTTC; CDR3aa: CASSYLSNLNNEQFF
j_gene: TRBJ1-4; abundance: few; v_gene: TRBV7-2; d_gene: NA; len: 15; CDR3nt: TGTGCCAGCAGCTCTGGCAGGGGCGACCTTGAAAAACTGTTTTTT; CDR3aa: CASSSGRGDLEKLFF
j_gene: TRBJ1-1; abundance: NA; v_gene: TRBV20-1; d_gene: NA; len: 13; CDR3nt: TGCAGTGCTAGGGGGGCGATGGGCACTGAAGCTTTCTTT; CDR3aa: CSARGAMGTEAFF
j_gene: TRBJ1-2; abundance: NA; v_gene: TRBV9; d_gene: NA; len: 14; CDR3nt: TGTGCCAGCAGCGTAAGCTCAGGGTCCTATGGCTACACCTTC; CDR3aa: CASSVSSGSYGYTF
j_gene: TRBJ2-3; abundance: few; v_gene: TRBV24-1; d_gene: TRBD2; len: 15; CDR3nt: TGTGCCACCGGTACTAGCGGGGGGGCGACAGATACGCAGTATTTT; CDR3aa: CATGTSGGATDTQYF
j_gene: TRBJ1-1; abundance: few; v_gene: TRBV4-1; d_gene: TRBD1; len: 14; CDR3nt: TGCGCCAGCAGCCAAGAGGACAGGGCAAACGAAGCTTTCTTT; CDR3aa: CASSQEDRANEAFF
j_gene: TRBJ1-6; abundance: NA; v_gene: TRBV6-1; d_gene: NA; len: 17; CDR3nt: TGTGCCAGCAGCCCTATGGGGGGTAGCTCCTATAATTCACCCCTCCACTTT; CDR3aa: CASSPMGGSSYNSPLHF
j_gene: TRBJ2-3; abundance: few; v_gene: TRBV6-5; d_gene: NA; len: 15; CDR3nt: TGTGCCAGCAGTTACTCATCGGGCGGCACAGATACGCAGTATTTT; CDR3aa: CASSYSSGGTDTQYF
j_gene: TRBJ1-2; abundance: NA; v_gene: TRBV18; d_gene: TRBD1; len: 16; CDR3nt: TGTGCCAGCTCACCGAGCTTACCGCAGGGGGCGCGTGGCTACACCTTC; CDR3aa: CASSPSLPQGARGYTF
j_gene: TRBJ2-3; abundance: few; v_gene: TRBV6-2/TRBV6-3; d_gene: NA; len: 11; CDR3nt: TGTGCCAGCAGTTCAGTCATACTGCAGTATTTT; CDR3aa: CASSSVILQYF
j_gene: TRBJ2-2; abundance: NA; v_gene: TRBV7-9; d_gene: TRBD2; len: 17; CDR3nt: TGTGCCAGCAGCTCTCGACTAGCGAGGTGGGACACCGGGGGGCTGTTTTTT; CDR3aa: CASSSRLARWDTGGLFF
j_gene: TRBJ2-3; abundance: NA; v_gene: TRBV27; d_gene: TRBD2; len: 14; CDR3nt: TGTGCCAGCAGTCCTAGCGGGGTCACAGATACGCAGTATTTT; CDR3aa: CASSPSGVTDTQYF
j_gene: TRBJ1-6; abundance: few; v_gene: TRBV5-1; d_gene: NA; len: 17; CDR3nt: TGCGCCAGCAGCTTGGAATGGGCGGGGCTACGAAATTCACCCCTCCACTTT; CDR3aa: CASSLEWAGLRNSPLHF
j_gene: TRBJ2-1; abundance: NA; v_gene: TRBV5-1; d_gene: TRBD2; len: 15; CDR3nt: TGCGCCAGCAGCTTGGGCGGGGGCTCCTACAATGAGCAGTTCTTC; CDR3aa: CASSLGGGSYNEQFF